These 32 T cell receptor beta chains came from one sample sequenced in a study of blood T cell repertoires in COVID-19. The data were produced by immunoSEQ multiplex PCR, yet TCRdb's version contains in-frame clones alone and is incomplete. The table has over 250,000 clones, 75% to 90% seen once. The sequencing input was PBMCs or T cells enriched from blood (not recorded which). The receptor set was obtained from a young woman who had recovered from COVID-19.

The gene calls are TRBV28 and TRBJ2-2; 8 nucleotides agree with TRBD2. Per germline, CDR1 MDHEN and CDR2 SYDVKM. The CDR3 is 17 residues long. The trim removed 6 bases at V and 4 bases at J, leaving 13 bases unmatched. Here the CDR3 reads CASSVSPGGPGTGELFF. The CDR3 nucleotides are TGTGCCAGCAGCGTTTCCCCGGGGGGGCCGGGCACCGGGGAGCTGTTTTTT.

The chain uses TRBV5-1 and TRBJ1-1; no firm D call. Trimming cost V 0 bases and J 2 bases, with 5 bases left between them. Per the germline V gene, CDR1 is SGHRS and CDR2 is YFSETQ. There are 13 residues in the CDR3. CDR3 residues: CASSLAPNTEAFF. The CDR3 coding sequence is TGCGCCAGCAGCTTGGCCCCTAACACTGAAGCTTTCTTT.

For the CDR3, the DNA is TGTGCCAGCTTGGGACTAGCGGGGGCAGAGACCCAGTACTTC. It codes for CASLGLAGAETQYF. The V and J genes are TRBV11-2 and TRBJ2-5; TRBD2 matches at 14 bases. Per germline, CDR1 SGHAT and CDR2 FQNNGV. The CDR3 covers 14 residues. V was clipped by 8 bases and J by 4 bases; unmatched bases: 3. The variable domain in full, completed from reference TRBV11-2 and TRBJ2-5, reads EAGVAQSPRYKIIEKRQSVAFWCNPISGHATLYWYQQILGQGPKLLIQFQNNGVVDDSQLPKDRFSAERLKGVDSTLKIQPAKLEDSAVYLCASLGLAGAETQYFGPGTRLLVL.

The CDR3 sequence: CASSPAGGTYGYTF. DNA for the CDR3: TGTGCCAGCAGCCCGGCGGGGGGAACCTATGGCTACACCTTC. The chain is built from TRBV7-9 and TRBJ1-2; perhaps TRBD1 as D (5 bases). The CDR3 spans 14 residues. Deletions cut 5 bases from V and 4 bases from J, with 14 bases between. Germline assignment: CDR1 SEHNR and CDR2 FQNEAQ (reference sequence). The complete variable domain, with remaining parts taken from reference TRBV7-9 and TRBJ1-2, reads DTGVSQNPRHKITKRGQNVTFRCDPISEHNRLYWYRQTLGQGPEFLTYFQNEAQLEKSRLLSDRFSAERPKGSFSTLEIQRTEQGDSAMYLCASSPAGGTYGYTFGSGTRLTVV.

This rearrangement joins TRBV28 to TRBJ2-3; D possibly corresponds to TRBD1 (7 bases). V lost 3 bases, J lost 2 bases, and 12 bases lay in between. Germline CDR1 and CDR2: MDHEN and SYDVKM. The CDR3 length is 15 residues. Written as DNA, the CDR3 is TGTGCCAGCAGTTTGGCGGGACAGTACACAGATACGCAGTATTTT. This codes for CASSLAGQYTDTQYF. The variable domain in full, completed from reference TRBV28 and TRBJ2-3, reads DVKVTQSSRYLVKRTGEKVFLECVQDMDHENMFWYRQDPGLGLRLIYFSYDVKMKEKGDIPEGYSVSREKKERFSLILESASTNQTSMYLCASSLAGQYTDTQYFGPGTRLTVL.

In DNA form, the CDR3 reads TGTGCCAGCACTTTGGACAGTGAAGCTTTCTTT. It encodes CASTLDSEAFF. The chain employs TRBV6-5 and TRBJ1-1; TRBD1 might be the D (6 bases). Trimming stripped 7 bases from V and 7 bases from J, with 10 bases between. CDR3 size: 11 residues. Germline V gene lookup returns CDR1 MNHEY and CDR2 SVGAGI.

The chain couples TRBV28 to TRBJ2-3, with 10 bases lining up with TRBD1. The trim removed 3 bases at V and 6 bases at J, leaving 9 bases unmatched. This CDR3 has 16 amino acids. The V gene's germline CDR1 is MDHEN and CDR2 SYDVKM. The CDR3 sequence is CASSFYSGDRGDTQYF. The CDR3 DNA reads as TGTGCCAGCAGTTTTTATTCCGGGGACAGGGGTGATACGCAGTATTTT.

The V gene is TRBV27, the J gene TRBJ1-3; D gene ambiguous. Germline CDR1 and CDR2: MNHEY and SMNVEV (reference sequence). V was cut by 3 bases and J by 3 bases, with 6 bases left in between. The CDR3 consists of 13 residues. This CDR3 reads CASSLRGGNTIYF. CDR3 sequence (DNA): TGTGCCAGCAGTTTGAGAGGTGGAAACACCATATATTTT.

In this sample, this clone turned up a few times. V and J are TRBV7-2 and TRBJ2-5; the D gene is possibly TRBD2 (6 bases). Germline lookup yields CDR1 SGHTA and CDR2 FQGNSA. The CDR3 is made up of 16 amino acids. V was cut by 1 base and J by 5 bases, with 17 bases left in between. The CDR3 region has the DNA TGTGCCAGCAGCTTAGAGGGCGGGGTCGGGTTGGAGACCCAGTACTTC. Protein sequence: CASSLEGGVGLETQYF.

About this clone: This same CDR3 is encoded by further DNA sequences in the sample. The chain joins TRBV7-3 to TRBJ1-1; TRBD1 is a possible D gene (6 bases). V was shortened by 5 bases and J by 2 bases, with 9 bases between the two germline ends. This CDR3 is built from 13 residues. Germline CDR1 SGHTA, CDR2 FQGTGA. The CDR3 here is CASSTQGNTEAFF. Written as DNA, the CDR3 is TGTGCCAGCAGCACACAGGGAAACACTGAAGCTTTCTTT. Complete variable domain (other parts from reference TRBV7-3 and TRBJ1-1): GAGVSQTPSNKVTEKGKYVELRCDPISGHTALYWYRQSLGQGPEFLIYFQGTGAADDSGLPNDRFFAVRPEGSVSTLKIQRTERGDSAVYLCASSTQGNTEAFFGQGTRLTVV.

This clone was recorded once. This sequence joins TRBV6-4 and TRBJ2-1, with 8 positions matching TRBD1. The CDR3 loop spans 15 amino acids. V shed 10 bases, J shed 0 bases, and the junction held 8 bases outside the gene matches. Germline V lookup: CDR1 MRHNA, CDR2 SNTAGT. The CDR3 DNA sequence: TGTGCCAACCGGGACAGGCCCGGCTCCTACAATGAGCAGTTCTTC. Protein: CANRDRPGSYNEQFF.

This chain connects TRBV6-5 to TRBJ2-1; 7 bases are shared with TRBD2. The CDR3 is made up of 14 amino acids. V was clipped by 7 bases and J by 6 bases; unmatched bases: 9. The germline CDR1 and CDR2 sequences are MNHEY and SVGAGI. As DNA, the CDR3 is TGTGCCAGCAACCCGGGGCTAGCGGTCAATGAGCAGTTCTTC. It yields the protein CASNPGLAVNEQFF.

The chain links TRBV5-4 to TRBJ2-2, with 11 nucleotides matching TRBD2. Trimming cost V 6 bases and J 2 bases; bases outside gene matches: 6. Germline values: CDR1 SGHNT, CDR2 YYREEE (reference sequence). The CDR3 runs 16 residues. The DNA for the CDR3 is TGTGCCAGCACCTTTAGCGGGGGGGCAAACACCGGGGAGCTGTTTTTT. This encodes CASTFSGGANTGELFF.

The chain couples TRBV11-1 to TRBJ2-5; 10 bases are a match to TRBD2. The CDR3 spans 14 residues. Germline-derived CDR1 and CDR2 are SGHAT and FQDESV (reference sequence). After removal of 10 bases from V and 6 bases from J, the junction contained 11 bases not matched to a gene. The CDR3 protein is CAILTSGASKTQYF. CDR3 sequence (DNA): TGTGCCATCCTAACTAGCGGGGCATCTAAGACCCAGTACTTC.

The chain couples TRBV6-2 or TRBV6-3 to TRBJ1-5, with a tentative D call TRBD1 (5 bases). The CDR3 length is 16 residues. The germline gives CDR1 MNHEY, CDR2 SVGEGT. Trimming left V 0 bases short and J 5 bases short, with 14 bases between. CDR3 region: CASSYSKQGGDQPQHF. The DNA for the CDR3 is TGTGCCAGCAGTTACTCGAAGCAGGGTGGGGATCAGCCCCAGCATTTT.

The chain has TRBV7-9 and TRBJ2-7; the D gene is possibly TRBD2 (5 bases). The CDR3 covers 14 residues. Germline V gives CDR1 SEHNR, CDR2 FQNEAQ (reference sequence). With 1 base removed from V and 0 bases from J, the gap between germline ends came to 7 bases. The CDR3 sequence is CASSLEGSSYEQYF. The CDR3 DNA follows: TGTGCCAGCAGCTTAGAAGGGAGCTCCTACGAGCAGTACTTC. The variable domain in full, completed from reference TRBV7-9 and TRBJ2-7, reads DTGVSQNPRHKITKRGQNVTFRCDPISEHNRLYWYRQTLGQGPEFLTYFQNEAQLEKSRLLSDRFSAERPKGSFSTLEIQRTEQGDSAMYLCASSLEGSSYEQYFGPGTRLTVT.

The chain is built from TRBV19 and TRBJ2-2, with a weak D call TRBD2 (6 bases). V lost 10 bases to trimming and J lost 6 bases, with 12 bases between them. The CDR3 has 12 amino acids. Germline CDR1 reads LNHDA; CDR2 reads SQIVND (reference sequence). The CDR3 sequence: CAIRRGSGELFF. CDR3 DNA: TGTGCCATCCGCCGGGGGTCCGGGGAGCTGTTTTTT.

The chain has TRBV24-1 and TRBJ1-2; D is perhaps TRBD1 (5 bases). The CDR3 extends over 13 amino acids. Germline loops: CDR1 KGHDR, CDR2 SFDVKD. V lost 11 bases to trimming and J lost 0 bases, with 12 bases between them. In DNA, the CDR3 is TGTGCCATGCCAGGGCGAGCTAACTATGGCTACACCTTC. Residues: CAMPGRANYGYTF.

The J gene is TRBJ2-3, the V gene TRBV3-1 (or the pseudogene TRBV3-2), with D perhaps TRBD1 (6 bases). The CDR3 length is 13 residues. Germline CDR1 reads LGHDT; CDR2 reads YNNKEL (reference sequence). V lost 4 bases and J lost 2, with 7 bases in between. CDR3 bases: TGTGCCAGCAGCCGGGACAACACAGATACGCAGTATTTT. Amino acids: CASSRDNTDTQYF.

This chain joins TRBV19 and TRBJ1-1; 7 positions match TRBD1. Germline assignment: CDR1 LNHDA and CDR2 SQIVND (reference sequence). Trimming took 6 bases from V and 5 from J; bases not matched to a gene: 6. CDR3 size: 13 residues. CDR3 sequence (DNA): TGTGCCAGTAGCTATAGACAGGGTACTGAAGCTTTCTTT. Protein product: CASSYRQGTEAFF.

Here the CDR3 DNA reads TGTGCCACTACCCTAAGGGACAGGGGTGTGACCGGGGAGCTGTTTTTT. Amino acid sequence: CATTLRDRGVTGELFF. This chain joins TRBV19 and TRBJ2-2, with 10 nucleotides matching TRBD1. Germline CDR1 LNHDA, CDR2 SQIVND (reference sequence). This CDR3 region has 16 residues. The V gene end was trimmed by 10 bases and the J gene end by 5 bases; junction bases not matched to a gene: 13.

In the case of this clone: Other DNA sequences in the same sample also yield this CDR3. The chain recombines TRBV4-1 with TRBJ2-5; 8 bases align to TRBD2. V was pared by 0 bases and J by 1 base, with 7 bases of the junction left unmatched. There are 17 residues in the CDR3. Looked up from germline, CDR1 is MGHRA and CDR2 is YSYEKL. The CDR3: CASSQDPAGGLQETQYF. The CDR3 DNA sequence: TGCGCCAGCAGCCAAGATCCGGCGGGGGGCCTCCAAGAGACCCAGTACTTC.

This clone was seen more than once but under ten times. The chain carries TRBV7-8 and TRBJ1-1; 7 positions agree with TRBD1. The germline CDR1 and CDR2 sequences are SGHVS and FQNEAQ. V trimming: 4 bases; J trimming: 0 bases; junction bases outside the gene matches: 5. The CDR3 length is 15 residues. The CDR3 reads CASSSRTGLNTEAFF. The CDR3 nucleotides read TGTGCCAGCAGCTCCCGGACAGGTCTGAACACTGAAGCTTTCTTT.

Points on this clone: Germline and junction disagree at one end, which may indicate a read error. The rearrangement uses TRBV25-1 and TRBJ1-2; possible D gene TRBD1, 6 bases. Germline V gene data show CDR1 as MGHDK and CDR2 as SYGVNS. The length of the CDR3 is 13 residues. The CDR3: CASSDGGGQTHAF. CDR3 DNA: TGTGCCAGCAGTGATGGGGGGGGGCAGACCCACGCCTTC.

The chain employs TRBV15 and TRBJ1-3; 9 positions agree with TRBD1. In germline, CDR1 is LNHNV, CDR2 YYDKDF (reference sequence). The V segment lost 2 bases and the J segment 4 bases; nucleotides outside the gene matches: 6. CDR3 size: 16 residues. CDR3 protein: CATSRSRTGAGNTIYF. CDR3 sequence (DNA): TGTGCCACCAGCAGATCTCGGACAGGGGCAGGAAACACCATATATTTT.

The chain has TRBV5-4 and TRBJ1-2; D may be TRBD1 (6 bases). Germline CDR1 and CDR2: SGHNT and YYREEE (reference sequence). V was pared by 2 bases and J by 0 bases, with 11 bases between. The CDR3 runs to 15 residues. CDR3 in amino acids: CASSLTAGANYGYTF. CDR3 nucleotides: TGTGCCAGCAGCTTAACGGCAGGGGCTAACTATGGCTACACCTTC.

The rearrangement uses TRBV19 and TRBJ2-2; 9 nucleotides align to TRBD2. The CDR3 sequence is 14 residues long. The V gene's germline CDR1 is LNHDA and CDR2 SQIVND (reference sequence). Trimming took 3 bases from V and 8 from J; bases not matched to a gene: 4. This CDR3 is CASSISSGVGELFF. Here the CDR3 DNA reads TGTGCCAGTAGTATTTCTAGCGGGGTTGGGGAGCTGTTTTTT. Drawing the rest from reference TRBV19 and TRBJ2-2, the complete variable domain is DGGITQSPKYLFRKEGQNVTLSCEQNLNHDAMYWYRQDPGQGLRLIYYSQIVNDFQKGDIAEGYSVSREKKESFPLTVTSAQKNPTAFYLCASSISSGVGELFFGEGSRLTVL.

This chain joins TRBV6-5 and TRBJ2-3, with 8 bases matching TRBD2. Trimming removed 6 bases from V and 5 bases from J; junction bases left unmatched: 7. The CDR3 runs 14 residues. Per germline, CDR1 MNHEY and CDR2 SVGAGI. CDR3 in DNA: TGTGCCAGCAGCTGGGTAGCGGGGAGAGATACGCAGTATTTT. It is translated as CASSWVAGRDTQYF.

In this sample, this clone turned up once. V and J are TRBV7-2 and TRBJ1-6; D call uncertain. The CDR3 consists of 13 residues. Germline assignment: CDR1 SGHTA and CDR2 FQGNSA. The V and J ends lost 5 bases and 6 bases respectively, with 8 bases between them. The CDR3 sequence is CASSTGVNSPLHF. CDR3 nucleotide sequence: TGTGCCAGCAGCACCGGGGTTAATTCACCCCTCCACTTT.

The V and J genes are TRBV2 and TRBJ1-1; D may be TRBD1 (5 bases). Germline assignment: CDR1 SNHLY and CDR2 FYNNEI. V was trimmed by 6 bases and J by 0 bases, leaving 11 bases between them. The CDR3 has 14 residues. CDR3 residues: CASRTGLMNTEAFF. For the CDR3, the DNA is TGTGCCAGCAGGACGGGACTAATGAACACTGAAGCTTTCTTT.

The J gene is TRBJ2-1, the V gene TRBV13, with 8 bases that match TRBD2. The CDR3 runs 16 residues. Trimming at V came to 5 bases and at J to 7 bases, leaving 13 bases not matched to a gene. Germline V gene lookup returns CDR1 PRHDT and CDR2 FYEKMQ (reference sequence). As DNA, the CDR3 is TGTGCCAGCAGCCCCCTTCGGGGGGGATCAACAAATGAGCAGTTCTTC. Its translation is CASSPLRGGSTNEQFF.

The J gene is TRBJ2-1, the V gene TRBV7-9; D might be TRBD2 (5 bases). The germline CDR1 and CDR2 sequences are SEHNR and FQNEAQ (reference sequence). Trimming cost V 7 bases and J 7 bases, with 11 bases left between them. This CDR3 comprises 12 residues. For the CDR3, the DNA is TGTGCCAGCACCCTAGCCGGGAATGAGCAGTTCTTC. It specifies CASTLAGNEQFF.